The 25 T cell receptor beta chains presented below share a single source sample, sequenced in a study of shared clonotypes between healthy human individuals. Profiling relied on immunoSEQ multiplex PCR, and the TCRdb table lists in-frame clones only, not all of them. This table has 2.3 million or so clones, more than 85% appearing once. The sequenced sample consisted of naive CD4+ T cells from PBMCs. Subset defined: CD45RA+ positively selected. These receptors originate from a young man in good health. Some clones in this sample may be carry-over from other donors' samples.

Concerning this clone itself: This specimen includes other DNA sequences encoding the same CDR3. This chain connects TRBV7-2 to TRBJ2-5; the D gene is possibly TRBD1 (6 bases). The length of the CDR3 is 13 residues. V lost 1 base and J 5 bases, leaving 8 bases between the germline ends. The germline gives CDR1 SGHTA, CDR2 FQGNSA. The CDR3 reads CASSLDRAETQYF. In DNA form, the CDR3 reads TGTGCCAGCAGCTTAGACAGGGCTGAGACCCAGTACTTC.

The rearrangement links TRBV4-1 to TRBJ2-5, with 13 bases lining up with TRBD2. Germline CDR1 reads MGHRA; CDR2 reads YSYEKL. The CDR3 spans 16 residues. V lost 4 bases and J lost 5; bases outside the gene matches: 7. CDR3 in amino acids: CASSLGTSGIVETQYF. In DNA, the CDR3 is TGCGCCAGCAGCCTAGGGACTAGCGGGATTGTTGAGACCCAGTACTTC.

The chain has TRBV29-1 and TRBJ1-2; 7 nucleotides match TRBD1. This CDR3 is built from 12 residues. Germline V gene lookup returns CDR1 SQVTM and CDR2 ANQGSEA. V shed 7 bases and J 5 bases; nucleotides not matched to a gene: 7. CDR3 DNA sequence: TGCAGCGCGCTCAGGGGGTCGTATGGCTACACCTTC. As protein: CSALRGSYGYTF.

CDR3 amino acids: CASSFGQGAAETQYF. The CDR3 region has the DNA TGCGCCAGCAGCTTCGGCCAGGGGGCGGCGGAGACCCAGTACTTC. V and J are TRBV5-1 and TRBJ2-5; 8 bases map to TRBD1. Germline V gives CDR1 SGHRS, CDR2 YFSETQ. The V gene end was trimmed by 2 bases and the J gene end by 5 bases; junction bases not matched to a gene: 8. This CDR3 spans 15 amino acids.

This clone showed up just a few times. Here the CDR3 reads CASSLVYEQYF. CDR3 coding DNA: TGTGCCAGCAGCTTAGTCTACGAGCAGTACTTC. The chain recombines TRBV7-9 with TRBJ2-7; no clear D. The CDR3 is 11 residues long. Between the trimmed V and J ends, which lost 1 base and 3 bases, there was a span of 1 base. Per the germline V gene, CDR1 is SEHNR and CDR2 is FQNEAQ (reference sequence).

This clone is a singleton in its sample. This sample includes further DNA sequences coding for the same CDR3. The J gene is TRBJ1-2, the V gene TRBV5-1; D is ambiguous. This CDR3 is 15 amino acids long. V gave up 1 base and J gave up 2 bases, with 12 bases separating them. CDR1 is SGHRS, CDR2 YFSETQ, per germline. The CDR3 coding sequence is TGCGCCAGCAGCTTGCTGGCCGGAGGGAACTATGGCTACACCTTC. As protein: CASSLLAGGNYGYTF.

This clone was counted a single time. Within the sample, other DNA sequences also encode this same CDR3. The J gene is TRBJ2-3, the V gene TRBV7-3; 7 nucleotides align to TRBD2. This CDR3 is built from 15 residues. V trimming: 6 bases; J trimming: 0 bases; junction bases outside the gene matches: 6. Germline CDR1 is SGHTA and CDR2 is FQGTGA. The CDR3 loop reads CASSLLATSTDTQYF. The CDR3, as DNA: TGTGCCAGCAGTCTACTAGCGACGAGCACAGATACGCAGTATTTT. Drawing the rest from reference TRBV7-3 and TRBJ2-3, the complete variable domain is GAGVSQTPSNKVTEKGKYVELRCDPISGHTALYWYRQSLGQGPEFLIYFQGTGAADDSGLPNDRFFAVRPEGSVSTLKIQRTERGDSAVYLCASSLLATSTDTQYFGPGTRLTVL.

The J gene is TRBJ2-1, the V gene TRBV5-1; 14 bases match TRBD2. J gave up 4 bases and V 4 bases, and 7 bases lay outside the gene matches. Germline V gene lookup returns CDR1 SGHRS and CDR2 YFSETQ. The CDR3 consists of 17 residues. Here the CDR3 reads CASSRGLAGGGYNEQFF. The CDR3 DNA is TGCGCCAGCAGCCGAGGACTAGCGGGAGGCGGATACAATGAGCAGTTCTTC.

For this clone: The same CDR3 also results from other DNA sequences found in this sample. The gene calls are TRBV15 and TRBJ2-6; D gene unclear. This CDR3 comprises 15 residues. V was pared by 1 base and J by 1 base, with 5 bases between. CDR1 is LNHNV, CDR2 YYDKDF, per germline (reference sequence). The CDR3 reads CATSRAGSGANVLTF. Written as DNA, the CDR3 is TGTGCCACCAGCAGAGCCGGATCTGGGGCCAACGTCCTGACTTTC.

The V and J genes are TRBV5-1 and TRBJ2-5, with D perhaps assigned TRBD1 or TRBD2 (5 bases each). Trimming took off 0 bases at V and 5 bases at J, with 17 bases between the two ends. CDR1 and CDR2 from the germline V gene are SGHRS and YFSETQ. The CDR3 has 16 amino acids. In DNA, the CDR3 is TGCGCCAGCAGCTTGGATGGTGGGACCAACGGGGAGACCCAGTACTTC. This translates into CASSLDGGTNGETQYF.

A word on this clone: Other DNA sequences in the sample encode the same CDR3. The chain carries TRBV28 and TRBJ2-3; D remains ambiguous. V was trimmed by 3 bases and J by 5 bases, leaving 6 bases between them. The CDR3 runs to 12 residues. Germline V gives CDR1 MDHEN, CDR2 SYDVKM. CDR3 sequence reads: CASSFIGDTQYF. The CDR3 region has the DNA TGTGCCAGCAGTTTTATCGGAGATACGCAGTATTTT.

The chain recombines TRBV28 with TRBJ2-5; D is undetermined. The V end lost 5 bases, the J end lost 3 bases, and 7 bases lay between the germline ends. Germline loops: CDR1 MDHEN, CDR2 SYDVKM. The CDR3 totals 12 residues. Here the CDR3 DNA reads TGTGCCAGCAGTCAATTTAAAGAGACCCAGTACTTC. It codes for CASSQFKETQYF.

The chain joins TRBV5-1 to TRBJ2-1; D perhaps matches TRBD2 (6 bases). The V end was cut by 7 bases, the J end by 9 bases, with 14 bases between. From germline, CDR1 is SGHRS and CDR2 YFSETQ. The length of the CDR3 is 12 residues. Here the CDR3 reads CASGPAGSEQFF. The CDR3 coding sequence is TGCGCCAGCGGCCCAGCGGGCAGTGAGCAGTTCTTC.

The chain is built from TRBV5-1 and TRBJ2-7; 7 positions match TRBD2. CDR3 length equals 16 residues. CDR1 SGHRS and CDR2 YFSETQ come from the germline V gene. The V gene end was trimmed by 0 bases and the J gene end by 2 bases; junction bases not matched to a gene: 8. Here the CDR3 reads CASSLAILAETYEQYF. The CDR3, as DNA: TGCGCCAGCAGCTTGGCCATCCTAGCGGAAACCTACGAGCAGTACTTC.

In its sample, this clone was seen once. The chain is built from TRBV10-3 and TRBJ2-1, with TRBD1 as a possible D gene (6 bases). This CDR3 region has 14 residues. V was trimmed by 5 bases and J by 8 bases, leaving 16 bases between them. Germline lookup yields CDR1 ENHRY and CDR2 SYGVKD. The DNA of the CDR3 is TGTGCCATCAGTCGACAGGAACAGTATGATGAGCAGTTCTTC. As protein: CAISRQEQYDEQFF.

CDR3 nucleotide sequence: TGTGCCAGCAGACCCGACAGGGGGACCTATGGCTACACCTTC. Its translation is CASRPDRGTYGYTF. The chain carries TRBV6-6 and TRBJ1-2, with 9 nucleotides matching TRBD1. Per the germline V gene, CDR1 is MNHNY and CDR2 is SVGAGI (reference sequence). Trimming at V came to 6 bases and at J to 4 bases, leaving 6 bases not matched to a gene. This CDR3 region has 14 residues.

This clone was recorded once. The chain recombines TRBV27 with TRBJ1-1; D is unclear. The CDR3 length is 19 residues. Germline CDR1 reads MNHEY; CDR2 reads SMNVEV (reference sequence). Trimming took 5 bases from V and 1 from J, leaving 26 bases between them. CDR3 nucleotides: TGTGCCAGCAGTCTTCGAGTGAACCGAGACGATGGCTCGAACACTGAAGCTTTCTTT. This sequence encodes CASSLRVNRDDGSNTEAFF.

The CDR3 coding sequence is TGTGCCTGGAGCAAAATACAGGGCCGGGGCACTGAAGCTTTCTTT. Protein: CAWSKIQGRGTEAFF. This chain uses TRBV30 with TRBJ1-1; D is possibly TRBD1 (6 bases). The CDR3 runs 15 residues. CDR1 is GTSNPN and CDR2 is SVGIG in the germline V gene (reference sequence). V gave up 3 bases and J gave up 4 bases, with 18 bases separating them.

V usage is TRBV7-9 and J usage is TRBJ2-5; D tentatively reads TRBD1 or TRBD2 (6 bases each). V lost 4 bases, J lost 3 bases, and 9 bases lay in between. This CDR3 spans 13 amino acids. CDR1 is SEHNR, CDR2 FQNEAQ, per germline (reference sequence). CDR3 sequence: CASSSGGKETQYF. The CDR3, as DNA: TGTGCCAGCAGCTCCGGGGGCAAAGAGACCCAGTACTTC. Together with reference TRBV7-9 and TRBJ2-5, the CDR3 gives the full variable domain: DTGVSQNPRHKITKRGQNVTFRCDPISEHNRLYWYRQTLGQGPEFLTYFQNEAQLEKSRLLSDRFSAERPKGSFSTLEIQRTEQGDSAMYLCASSSGGKETQYFGPGTRLLVL.

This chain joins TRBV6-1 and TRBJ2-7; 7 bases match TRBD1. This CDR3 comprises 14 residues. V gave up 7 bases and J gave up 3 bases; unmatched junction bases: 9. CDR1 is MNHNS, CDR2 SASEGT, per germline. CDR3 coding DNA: TGTGCCAGCACGAAGGGGGCAGGTTTCTACGAGCAGTACTTC. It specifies CASTKGAGFYEQYF.

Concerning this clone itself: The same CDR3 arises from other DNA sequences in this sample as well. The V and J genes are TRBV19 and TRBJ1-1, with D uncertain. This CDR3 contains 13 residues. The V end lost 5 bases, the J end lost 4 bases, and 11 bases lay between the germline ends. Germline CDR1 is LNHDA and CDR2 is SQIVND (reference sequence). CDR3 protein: CASSLKGGTEAFF. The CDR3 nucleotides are TGTGCCAGTAGTCTGAAGGGTGGCACTGAAGCTTTCTTT.

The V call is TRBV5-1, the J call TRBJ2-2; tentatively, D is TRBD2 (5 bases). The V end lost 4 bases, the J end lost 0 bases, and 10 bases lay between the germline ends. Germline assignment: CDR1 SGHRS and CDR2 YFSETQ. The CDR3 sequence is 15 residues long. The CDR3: CASSTDGANTGELFF. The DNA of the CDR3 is TGCGCCAGCAGCACGGACGGGGCGAACACCGGGGAGCTGTTTTTT.

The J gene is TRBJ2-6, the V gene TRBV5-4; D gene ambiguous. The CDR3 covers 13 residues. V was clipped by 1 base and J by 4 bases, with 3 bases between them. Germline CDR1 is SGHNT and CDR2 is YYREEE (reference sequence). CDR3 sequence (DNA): TGTGCCAGCAGCTTGTACGGGGCCAACGTCCTGACTTTC. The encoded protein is CASSLYGANVLTF.

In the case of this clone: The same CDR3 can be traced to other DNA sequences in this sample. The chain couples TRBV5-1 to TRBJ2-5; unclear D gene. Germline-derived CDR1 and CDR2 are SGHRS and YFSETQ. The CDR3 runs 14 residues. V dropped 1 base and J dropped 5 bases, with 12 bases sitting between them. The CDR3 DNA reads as TGCGCCAGCAGCTTGAGTACGGGTCAGGAGACCCAGTACTTC. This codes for CASSLSTGQETQYF.

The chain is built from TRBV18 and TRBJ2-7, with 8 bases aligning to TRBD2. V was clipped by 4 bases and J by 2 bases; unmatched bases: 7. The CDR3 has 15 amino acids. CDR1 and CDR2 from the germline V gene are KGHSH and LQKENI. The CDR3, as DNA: TGTGCCAGCTCACTTCCTCGGACTAGCCCCTACGAGCAGTACTTC. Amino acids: CASSLPRTSPYEQYF.